The next 32 T cell receptor beta chains were all read from a single sample in a study of blood T cells in healthy people across ages. A second about 6 to 12 cycle PCR used barcoded and J-beta primers. TCRdb redid the calling of the 5' RACE reads with MiXCR, one entry per CDR3 protein. The table lists around 800,000 distinct CDR3 sequences, roughly 24% of them singletons, with approximately 2.9% in the top ten. This same sample was also taken into another study, of T cells of mothers and their children.

What was sequenced was blood. The receptor set was obtained from a boy between 10 and 17 years old in good health.

V and J are TRBV20-1 and TRBJ2-1; 8 bases match TRBD2. CDR3 length: 14 residues. Germline CDR1 and CDR2: DFQATT and SNEGSKA (reference sequence). With V trimmed by 6 bases and J by 7 bases, 11 bases remained unmatched. This CDR3 is CSAGGAGVGNEQFF. CDR3 bases: TGCAGTGCCGGGGGAGCGGGAGTGGGGAATGAGCAGTTCTTC.

This clonotype was counted between two and nine times. This chain uses TRBV9 with TRBJ2-5, with D possibly TRBD1 on 6 matching bases. TRBJ2-1 explains the end of the DNA better; the J call may be wrong. The CDR3 runs to 15 residues. Germline CDR1 and CDR2: SGDLS and YYNGEE. The CDR3, as DNA: TGTGCCAGCAGCGATGGAGCAGGGGCGCTCGATGAGCAGTTCTTC. Its protein product is CASSDGAGALDEQFF.

This chain connects TRBV11-1 to TRBJ2-5, with a tentative D call TRBD1 (6 bases). Germline V gives CDR1 SGHAT, CDR2 FQDESV (reference sequence). The CDR3 extends over 13 amino acids. Deletions cut 0 bases from V and 10 bases from J, with 12 bases between. In nucleotides, the CDR3 is TGTGCCAGCAGCTTAGCGGTCGAAGGGGGCCAGTACTTC. Amino acid sequence: CASSLAVEGGQYF.

The chain employs TRBV3-1 and TRBJ2-5; a weak D match, TRBD2 (5 bases). The V and J ends lost 8 bases and 5 bases respectively, with 12 bases between them. CDR3 length equals 12 residues. In germline, CDR1 is LGHDT, CDR2 YNNKEL (reference sequence). The CDR3 DNA reads TGTGCCAGCCGCGGACGGAGGGAGACCCAGTACTTC. The encoded protein is CASRGRRETQYF.

The rearrangement joins TRBV4-1 to TRBJ1-4; 7 bases line up with TRBD1. Germline V gives CDR1 MGHRA, CDR2 YSYEKL. J was trimmed by 0 bases and V by 4 bases; bases with no gene match: 8. This CDR3 is built from 17 residues. DNA for the CDR3: TGCGCCAGCAGCCCCCGGGACAGACCTGCAACTAATGAAAAACTGTTTTTT. It codes for CASSPRDRPATNEKLFF.

V and J are TRBV4-1 and TRBJ1-2; the match to TRBD1 covers 11 bases. Trimming at V came to 3 bases and at J to 8 bases, leaving 5 bases not matched to a gene. CDR1 MGHRA and CDR2 YSYEKL come from the germline V gene. The CDR3 is 14 amino acids. The CDR3 DNA is TGCGCCAGCAGCCAGGACAGGGGGCAACGGGGCTACACCTTC. Translation: CASSQDRGQRGYTF.

A few counts support this clonotype. J is TRBJ2-7 and V is TRBV6-2 or TRBV6-3; 7 bases match TRBD1. Germline V gene sequence: CDR1 MNHEY, CDR2 SVGEGT. Trimming removed 3 bases from V and 3 bases from J; junction bases left unmatched: 17. The CDR3 has 18 residues. Written as DNA, the CDR3 is TGTGCCAGCAGTTATCCGACGTGGGGGCAGGGGGTATACTACGAGCAGTACTTC. Translated, it gives CASSYPTWGQGVYYEQYF.

This clonotype was seen more than once but under ten times. This rearrangement joins TRBV4-1 to TRBJ1-4; TRBD1 agrees at 9 bases. Unmatched junction bases numbered 2, after V lost 0 bases and J lost 6 bases. Germline V lookup: CDR1 MGHRA, CDR2 YSYEKL. The CDR3 has 15 residues. The CDR3: CASSQEQGAHEKLFF. The CDR3, as DNA: TGCGCCAGCAGCCAAGAACAGGGGGCGCATGAAAAACTGTTTTTT.

Remarks on this clonotype: A much bigger clone sits one base away, suggesting this may be a read error. The chain joins TRBV5-1 to TRBJ2-5; tentative D call: TRBD2 (6 bases). CDR3 length: 14 amino acids. Germline V gene lookup returns CDR1 SGHRS and CDR2 YFSETQ. V lost 0 bases to trimming and J lost 3 bases, with 9 bases between them. The CDR3 loop is CASSLGGVEETQYF. The CDR3 DNA reads as TGCGCCAGCAGCTTGGGCGGGGTTGAAGAGACCCAGTACTTC.

The sample holds a few counts of this clonotype. The gene calls are TRBV28 and TRBJ2-5, with D uncertain. This CDR3 is built from 11 residues. CDR1 is MDHEN, CDR2 SYDVKM, per germline. Trimming cost V 7 bases and J 5 bases, with 8 bases left between them. In nucleotides, the CDR3 is TGTGCCAGCATGAATGTGGAGACCCAGTACTTC. Its translation is CASMNVETQYF.

The chain joins TRBV20-1 to TRBJ2-6; D gene uncertain. CDR3 length equals 14 residues. CDR1 and CDR2 (germline): DFQATT, SNEGSKA (reference sequence). Trimming cost V 0 bases and J 0 bases, with 3 bases left between them. The CDR3 reads CSARENSGANVLTF. The DNA of the CDR3 is TGCAGTGCTAGAGAGAACTCTGGGGCCAACGTCCTGACTTTC.

This clonotype was seen a few times. This chain joins TRBV6-5 and TRBJ2-5; a weak D match, TRBD2 (5 bases). Gene TRBJ2-7 matches the end of the DNA better, so the J call may be wrong. This CDR3 contains 16 residues. CDR1 is MNHEY, CDR2 SVGAGI, per germline. This chain's CDR3 is CASSLELAGVGYEQYF. The CDR3 coding sequence is TGTGCCAGCAGTTTGGAGCTGGCGGGCGTGGGCTACGAGCAGTACTTC.

This clonotype was recorded a few times. The rearrangement uses TRBV9 and TRBJ2-4, with D unresolved. CDR1 and CDR2 (germline): SGDLS, YYNGEE. V shed 0 bases and J shed 1 base, with 11 bases lying between them. This CDR3 region has 16 residues. CDR3 in amino acids: CASSVEDGGAKNIQYF. The CDR3 DNA is TGTGCCAGCAGCGTAGAGGACGGTGGGGCCAAAAACATTCAGTACTTC.

This chain links TRBV30 with TRBJ2-1, with TRBD1 matching over 7 bases. Unmatched junction bases numbered 11, after V lost 6 bases and J lost 6 bases. From germline, CDR1 is GTSNPN and CDR2 SVGIG (reference sequence). The CDR3 contains 14 residues. The CDR3: CACHRGAQLNEQFF. As DNA, the CDR3 is TGTGCCTGCCACAGGGGAGCTCAGCTCAATGAGCAGTTCTTC.

The chain is built from TRBV28 and TRBJ2-5; tentative D call: TRBD1 (5 bases). V lost 0 bases and J lost 9, with 5 bases in between. This CDR3 has 11 amino acids. CDR1 and CDR2 (germline): MDHEN, SYDVKM. The CDR3 sequence is CASSLWGPQYF. CDR3 nucleotide sequence: TGTGCCAGCAGTTTATGGGGGCCCCAGTACTTC. The complete variable domain, with remaining parts taken from reference TRBV28 and TRBJ2-5, reads DVKVTQSSRYLVKRTGEKVFLECVQDMDHENMFWYRQDPGLGLRLIYFSYDVKMKEKGDIPEGYSVSREKKERFSLILESASTNQTSMYLCASSLWGPQYFGPGTRLLVL.

The table lists this clonotype with a few counts. The rearrangement links TRBV13 to TRBJ2-7, with 7 bases identical to TRBD1. With V trimmed by 2 bases and J by 2 bases, 3 bases remained unmatched. This CDR3 has 14 amino acids. Per the germline V gene, CDR1 is PRHDT and CDR2 is FYEKMQ (reference sequence). The CDR3 bases are TGTGCCAGCAGCTTAACCGACAGGGCCTACGAGCAGTACTTC. Translation: CASSLTDRAYEQYF.

The chain links TRBV10-3 to TRBJ1-5; 9 nucleotides line up with TRBD1. V shed 9 bases, J shed 3 bases, and the junction held 3 bases outside the gene matches. The germline CDR1 and CDR2 sequences are ENHRY and SYGVKD. CDR3 length: 13 residues. The CDR3 here is CAIGQGINQPQHF. The DNA of the CDR3 is TGTGCCATTGGACAGGGGATCAATCAGCCCCAGCATTTT.

This clonotype has just a few counts. The genes are TRBV19 and TRBJ1-4; D may be TRBD1 (5 bases). Per germline, CDR1 LNHDA and CDR2 SQIVND (reference sequence). This CDR3 comprises 11 residues. V gave up 6 bases and J gave up 8 bases, with 7 bases separating them. CDR3 sequence reads: CASRGREKLFF. The CDR3 nucleotides read TGTGCCAGTAGGGGGCGCGAAAAACTGTTTTTT.

In this sample, this clonotype turned up a few times. The V and J genes are TRBV25-1 and TRBJ1-1; 7 bases line up with TRBD1. V lost 10 bases, J lost 3 bases, and 14 bases stayed unmatched. CDR1 is MGHDK, CDR2 SYGVNS, per germline. This CDR3 contains 15 residues. CDR3 nucleotide sequence: TGTGCCATTTCTCCACGACAGGGATGGGACACTGAAGCTTTCTTT. It translates to CAISPRQGWDTEAFF.

In its sample, this clonotype was seen many times. The junction departs from the called germline gene at one end, perhaps through a read error. The V gene is TRBV9, the J gene TRBJ2-7, with a weak D call TRBD1 (6 bases). Germline CDR1 is SGDLS and CDR2 is YYNGEE. The CDR3 length is 13 residues. CDR3 in amino acids: CASSVDSEGVQGF. The CDR3 bases are TGTGCCAGCAGCGTGGACTCAGAAGGCGTACAGGGTTTC.

J is TRBJ1-5 and V is TRBV5-6; D might be TRBD1 (6 bases). V lost 5 bases and J lost 6, with 18 bases in between. Germline CDR1 and CDR2: SGHDT and YYEEEE. This CDR3 spans 15 amino acids. This chain's CDR3 is CASSWGGRGSQPQHF. CDR3 nucleotides: TGTGCCAGCAGTTGGGGGGGCAGGGGAAGTCAGCCCCAGCATTTT.

A note on this clonotype: Since the CDR3 does not end with the conserved phenylalanine or tryptophan, this likely comes from a read error. The chain couples TRBV4-1 to TRBJ2-5; D possibly matches TRBD1 or TRBD2 (5 bases each). With 0 bases removed from V and 11 bases from J, the gap between germline ends came to 10 bases. CDR3 length: 12 amino acids. Germline values: CDR1 MGHRA, CDR2 YSYEKL. CDR3 sequence (DNA): TGCGCCAGCAGCCAAGATGGGGGTGAGCAGTACCTC. Translated, it gives CASSQDGGEQYL.

This clonotype was detected a few times. The rearrangement joins TRBV6-6 to TRBJ2-7; D ambiguous. V was pared by 0 bases and J by 0 bases, with 6 bases between. Germline-derived CDR1 and CDR2 are MNHNY and SVGAGI (reference sequence). This CDR3 is built from 14 residues. CDR3 residues: CASSYSGPSYEQYF. The CDR3 DNA sequence: TGTGCCAGCAGTTACTCCGGACCCTCCTACGAGCAGTACTTC.

This clonotype has just a few counts. The rearrangement links TRBV29-1 to TRBJ2-2; unclear D gene. The CDR3 consists of 11 residues. The germline CDR1 and CDR2 sequences are SQVTM and ANQGSEA. V lost 7 bases and J lost 5, with 8 bases in between. CDR3 DNA: TGCAGCGCCAAGAGAACCGGGGAGCTGTTTTTT. Translation: CSAKRTGELFF.

This clonotype has only one observation. The rearrangement uses TRBV12-3 or TRBV12-4 and TRBJ2-7; the D is unclear. Trimming cost V 5 bases and J 2 bases, with 13 bases left between them. This CDR3 has 14 amino acids. The DNA of the CDR3 is TGTGCCAGCAGTACTTTTGGGGTGACCTACGAGCAGTACTTC. Encoded protein: CASSTFGVTYEQYF.

This clonotype was seen a handful of times. The chain uses TRBV15 and TRBJ2-5; D is unclear. From germline, CDR1 is LNHNV and CDR2 YYDKDF (reference sequence). CDR3 length: 15 amino acids. V lost 7 bases to trimming and J lost 5 bases, with 20 bases between them. As DNA, the CDR3 is TGTGCCACCACCTCTGGGTCGCCAAAGAGGGAGACCCAGTACTTC. Translating it yields CATTSGSPKRETQYF.

This clonotype was counted between two and nine times. The chain links TRBV5-5 to TRBJ2-4; a weak D match, TRBD1 (6 bases). This CDR3 region has 13 residues. Germline values: CDR1 SGHKS, CDR2 YYEKEE (reference sequence). V was clipped by 6 bases and J by 7 bases, with 14 bases between them. CDR3 nucleotide sequence: TGTGCCAGCATCGGACCGGGACACAACATTCAGTACTTC. Translated, it gives CASIGPGHNIQYF.

This chain uses TRBV29-1 with TRBJ2-7; maybe TRBD1 (6 bases). The CDR3 totals 13 residues. CDR1 is SQVTM and CDR2 is ANQGSEA in the germline V gene. V was clipped by 6 bases and J by 3 bases, with 15 bases between them. The CDR3 loop is CSVKPGQDYEQYF. The CDR3 DNA sequence: TGCAGCGTCAAGCCGGGACAAGACTACGAGCAGTACTTC.

This chain connects TRBV7-8 to TRBJ1-5, with D possibly matching TRBD1 (5 bases). The CDR3 spans 15 residues. Germline loops: CDR1 SGHVS, CDR2 FQNEAQ. The V gene lost 5 bases and the J gene lost 1 base, with 12 bases spanning the gap. Here the CDR3 DNA reads TGTGCCAGCAGCAAAAACCGGGACAGCAATCAGCCCCAGCATTTT. This translates into CASSKNRDSNQPQHF.

This chain links TRBV18 with TRBJ1-1; maybe TRBD1 (5 bases). V dropped 2 bases and J dropped 5 bases, with 12 bases sitting between them. The CDR3 covers 14 residues. The germline V gene encodes CDR1 KGHSH and CDR2 LQKENI. The CDR3 loop is CASSPSAGKTEAFF. CDR3 sequence (DNA): TGTGCCAGCTCACCAAGCGCAGGGAAGACTGAAGCTTTCTTT.

The chain uses TRBV29-1 and TRBJ2-1; 7 bases are shared with TRBD2. Trimming removed 7 bases from V and 0 bases from J; junction bases left unmatched: 3. CDR1 is SQVTM and CDR2 is ANQGSEA in the germline V gene. The CDR3 is made up of 13 amino acids. This CDR3 is CSGRGGSYNEQFF. The DNA for the CDR3 is TGCAGCGGCCGCGGGGGCTCCTACAATGAGCAGTTCTTC.

The chain has TRBV2 and TRBJ2-5; 13 bases agree with TRBD2. The last part of the DNA fits TRBJ2-7 better; the J call may be wrong. The germline V gene encodes CDR1 SNHLY and CDR2 FYNNEI. The CDR3 contains 15 residues. CDR3 sequence: CASSGTSGNSYEQYF. The CDR3 coding sequence is TGTGCCAGCAGCGGGACTAGCGGGAACTCCTACGAGCAGTACTTC.